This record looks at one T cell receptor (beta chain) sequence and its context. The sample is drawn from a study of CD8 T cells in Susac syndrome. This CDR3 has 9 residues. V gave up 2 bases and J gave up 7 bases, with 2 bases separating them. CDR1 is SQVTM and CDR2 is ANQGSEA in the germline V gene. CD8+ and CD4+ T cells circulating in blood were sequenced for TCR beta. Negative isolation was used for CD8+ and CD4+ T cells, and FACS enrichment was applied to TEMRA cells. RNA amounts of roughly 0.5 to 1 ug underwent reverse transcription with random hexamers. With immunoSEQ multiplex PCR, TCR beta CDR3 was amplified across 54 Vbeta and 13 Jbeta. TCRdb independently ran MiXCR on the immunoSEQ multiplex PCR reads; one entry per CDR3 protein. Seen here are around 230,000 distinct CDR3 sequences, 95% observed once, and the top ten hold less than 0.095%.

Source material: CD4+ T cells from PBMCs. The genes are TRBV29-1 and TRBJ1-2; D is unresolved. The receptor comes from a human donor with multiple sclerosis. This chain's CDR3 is CSVEIGYTF. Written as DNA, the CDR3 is TGCAGCGTTGAAATTGGCTACACCTTC.